Sequencing of this T cell receptor beta chain was carried out in a study of shared T cell receptors in the human thymus (dated by TCRdb to 2020 to 2022). Looking at the study overall: The study examined how self-reactive, shared T-cell receptor alpha chains are generated in the human thymus.

The CDR3 spans 15 residues, from the cysteine through the phenylalanine. Only the CDR3 region is kept as DNA, spanning 45 bases read in frame from base 1. CDR1 and CDR2, looked up from the germline V gene, are SGHDT and YYEEEE. V is pared back by 2 bases and J by 2 bases, with 14 bases lying between the germline termini. The library was built by means of the immunoSEQ multiplex PCR assay. Sourced from immuneACCESS, this table was stored by TCRdb with only in-frame sequences that have V and J called. A share of the clones is absent; for the studies checked, an unresolved V gene accounts for under half, and the remainder has no known explanation. This sample comprises approximately 760,000 clones, roughly 85% of them detected only once. About 0.0098% of the sample belongs to the ten largest clones. Worth noting for this clone: Its specific antigen is unknown. No much larger clone exists at a distance of one base, and base qualities are not known.

The data were also submitted as part of a second study, on human thymus T cells. The second study's authors report: In Finland, the donors were immunologically healthy infants who were having open corrective cardiac surgery for congenital heart defects. Thymus tissue was collected as surgical resects that were removed during corrective cardiac surgery. Both the thymic and the peripheral blood repertoires appeared to show biased V and J gene segment usage. The related research reported highly overlapping thymic TCR repertoires among unrelated individuals. TCR alpha and beta repertoires from about 8 infant thymus samples and a few related peripheral blood samples were characterized in the study. The cohort included six male and two female infants, with donor ages spanning 7 to 244 days. Thymocytes were mechanically released from the tissue and were stored as pellets of roughly 9-33 million cells at -70 degrees C. A QIAsymphony instrument was used to extract genomic DNA from the frozen cell pellets. The immunoSEQ multiplex PCR assay was used to amplify the TCRB and TCRAD loci from a standardized amount of quality-controlled genomic DNA. Amplicons spanned the V(D)J region at a length sufficient to cover the CDR3 and identify V and J genes. The commercial immunoSEQ service was used to sequence amplicons on an Illumina platform. Primer bias and sequencing errors were corrected as previously described, and TCRAD and TCRB definitions were based on the IMGT database. Repertoires were analysed with immunoSEQ Analyzer 3.0 and VDJTools, covering basic statistics, V/J segment usage, diversity estimates, rarefaction and pairwise overlap. Diversity was estimated using the Chao1, ChaoE, Efron-Thisted, Shannon and inverse Simpson indices, and was also estimated on datasets down-sampled to the size of the smallest sample. For repertoire overlap, CDR3 nucleotide sequence, V gene and J gene had to match strictly, and clustering was done by Jaccard-based multidimensional scaling. On average, thymus samples gave 750,000 to 1,000,000 unique TCRB clonotypes, whereas blood samples gave about 92,000.

The sequence is built from TRBV5-6 and TRBJ2-7; the D gene is perhaps TRBD1, on 6 matching bases. Sequencing was performed on thymocytes. The clonotype comes from a girl in the first two years of life with a congenital heart defect. Donor details come from another sample of the same person, matched by shared clones. The nucleotide sequence is TGTGCCAGCAGCTTTCCCCGACAGGCCACCTACGAGCAGTACTTC. Protein translation: CASSFPRQATYEQYF. Where the CDR3 stops, the reference TRBV5-6 and TRBJ2-7 genes take over; the full variable domain is DAGVTQSPTHLIKTRGQQVTLRCSPKSGHDTVSWYQQALGQGPQFIFQYYEEEERQRGNFPDRFSGHQFPNYSSELNVNALLLGDSALYLCASSFPRQATYEQYFGPGTRLTVT.